The rows below give T cell receptor beta chains drawn from one sample of a study of graft-versus-host responses after intestinal transplantation. Sequencing was performed with immunoSEQ multiplex PCR; in TCRdb, only in-frame clones are kept and a portion is missing. The repertoire holds 8,000 to 10,000 clones, with around 94% as singletons. Sequencing was performed on PBMCs, taken 8 days after intestinal transplant. These receptors all come from a human patient who received an intestinal transplant, so some T cells may come from the graft donor. Both conserved end residues are part of each CDR3. A D gene is named only where the DNA matches it firmly. The size field is filled for only some rows; it gives once, few, many or a size class.

j_call v_call clone_size d_call cdr3_aa cdr3_nt
TRBJ2-5 TRBV2 - TRBD2 CASPREGATETQYF TGTGCCAGCCCGCGGGAGGGGGCAACGGAGACCCAGTACTTC
TRBJ2-1 TRBV18 - TRBD1 CASSPYTQGAHYEQFF TGTGCCAGCTCACCATATACGCAGGGGGCGCACTATGAGCAGTTCTTC
TRBJ2-6 TRBV7-8 - - CASSFGPNSGANVLTF TGTGCCAGCAGCTTCGGACCGAACTCTGGGGCCAACGTCCTGACTTTC
TRBJ1-6 TRBV19 - - CASIKSPGSYNSPLHF TGTGCCAGTATCAAGAGCCCAGGGTCCTATAATTCACCCCTCCACTTT
TRBJ2-1 TRBV27 - - CASSQEGATYNEQFF TGTGCCAGCAGTCAGGAGGGGGCTACCTACAATGAGCAGTTCTTC
TRBJ2-1 TRBV9 - TRBD2 CASSVDRLATYNEQFF TGTGCCAGCAGCGTAGACCGACTAGCAACCTACAATGAGCAGTTCTTC
TRBJ2-5 TRBV6-1 - - CASSVVQETQYF TGTGCCAGCAGTGTGGTCCAAGAGACCCAGTACTTC
TRBJ2-2 TRBV7-8 - TRBD1 CASSFNLGGTGETGELFF TGTGCCAGCAGCTTTAACCTTGGGGGGACAGGGGAAACCGGGGAGCTGTTTTTT
TRBJ2-7 TRBV6-6 - - CASSDAGRAYEQYF TGTGCCAGCAGTGACGCGGGACGGGCCTACGAGCAGTACTTC
TRBJ1-2 TRBV2 - TRBD1 CASSTPSRDSNGYTF TGTGCCAGCAGTACCCCATCCCGGGACAGTAATGGCTACACCTTC
TRBJ2-1 TRBV19 - TRBD2 CASSINPGSPGGEQFF TGTGCCAGTAGTATTAACCCCGGGTCCCCGGGGGGTGAGCAGTTCTTC
TRBJ2-2 TRBV18 - - CASSPWIHGATGELFF TGTGCCAGCTCACCCTGGATTCACGGCGCCACCGGGGAGCTGTTTTTT
TRBJ1-6 TRBV2 - TRBD1 CASEGANSPLHF TGTGCCAGCGAGGGGGCTAATTCACCCCTCCACTTT
TRBJ2-3 TRBV11-2 - - CASSLSVQLRDTQYF TGTGCCAGCAGCTTATCCGTACAATTAAGAGATACGCAGTATTTT
TRBJ2-7 TRBV5-8 - - CASSPKGYVTYEQYF TGTGCCAGCAGCCCGAAGGGGTACGTCACATACGAGCAGTACTTC
TRBJ2-7 TRBV18 - - CASSPVGNPYEQYF TGTGCCAGCTCACCTGTCGGGAACCCCTACGAGCAGTACTTC
TRBJ2-7 TRBV7-9 - TRBD1 CASSRDSYSYEQYF TGTGCCAGCAGCCGGGACAGTTACTCCTACGAGCAGTACTTC
TRBJ2-3 TRBV19 - TRBD2 CASSEREQVTDTQYF TGTGCCAGTAGCGAGCGGGAGCAGGTCACAGATACGCAGTATTTT
TRBJ2-5 TRBV27 - - CASSPLVGETQYF TGTGCCAGCAGTCCATTGGTTGGCGAGACCCAGTACTTC
TRBJ2-2 TRBV28 - - CAESGYMGGELFF TGTGCCGAATCGGGTTATATGGGGGGGGAGCTGTTTTTT
TRBJ2-3 TRBV5-4 once - CASSPPGAGTDTQYF TGTGCCAGCAGCCCTCCGGGGGCGGGCACAGATACGCAGTATTTT
TRBJ2-5 TRBV7-9 few TRBD2 CASSLSGGRGEVETQYF TGTGCCAGCAGCTTATCGGGAGGGCGAGGGGAGGTAGAGACCCAGTACTTC
TRBJ1-2 TRBV2 - - CASSETGSNYGYTF TGTGCCAGCAGTGAGACAGGCTCTAACTATGGCTACACCTTC
TRBJ1-1 TRBV27 - - CASRDGYMNTEAFF TGTGCCAGCAGGGACGGATACATGAACACTGAAGCTTTCTTT
TRBJ2-7 TRBV28 - TRBD1 CASSFNRQGHEQYF TGTGCCAGCAGTTTCAATCGACAGGGTCACGAGCAGTACTTC
TRBJ2-3 TRBV29-1 - - CSVVKNQGGEGVYTQYF TGCAGCGTTGTGAAGAACCAAGGAGGGGAAGGGGTATATACGCAGTATTTT
TRBJ2-7 TRBV5-1 - - CASSLMGNEQYF TGCGCCAGCAGCTTGATGGGGAACGAGCAGTACTTC
TRBJ2-7 TRBV28 - TRBD2 CAAGGLAADYEQYF TGTGCAGCTGGAGGACTAGCGGCTGACTACGAGCAGTACTTC
TRBJ2-7 TRBV5-1 - - CASSLDVAYEQYF TGCGCCAGCAGCTTAGACGTAGCCTACGAGCAGTACTTC
TRBJ1-5 TRBV15 - - CATGESYNQPQHF TGTGCCACCGGGGAGTCCTACAATCAGCCCCAGCATTTT
TRBJ1-1 TRBV15 - - CATSRDLSGVRTEAFF TGTGCCACCAGCAGAGATCTGTCGGGGGTGCGGACTGAAGCTTTCTTT
TRBJ2-7 TRBV18 few - CASSPSSSYEQYF TGTGCCAGCTCACCATCGTCATCCTACGAGCAGTACTTC
TRBJ1-1 TRBV28 - TRBD1 CASSLGQGGTEAFF TGTGCCAGCAGTTTAGGCCAGGGGGGCACTGAAGCTTTCTTT
TRBJ2-5 TRBV7-6 - TRBD2 CASSSLAERGETQYF TGTGCCAGCAGCTCCCTTGCGGAGCGGGGGGAGACCCAGTACTTC
TRBJ1-1 TRBV18 once TRBD1 CASSPSTGVLTEAFF TGTGCCAGCTCACCATCCACAGGGGTCTTGACTGAAGCTTTCTTT
TRBJ2-7 TRBV18 - - CASSFGAAGYEQYF TGTGCCAGCTCATTCGGGGCGGCCGGTTACGAGCAGTACTTC
TRBJ2-7 TRBV27 - - CASRGASAEQYF TGTGCCAGCAGGGGGGCTAGCGCCGAGCAGTACTTC
TRBJ1-2 TRBV6-1 - - CASGVRQADGYTF TGTGCCAGCGGAGTTAGGCAGGCCGATGGCTACACCTTC
TRBJ2-1 TRBV30 - - CAWSVLIADEQFF TGTGCCTGGAGTGTACTAATAGCCGATGAGCAGTTCTTC
TRBJ2-1 TRBV5-1 - TRBD2 CASSPRSAGAGNEQFF TGCGCCAGCAGCCCCCGATCAGCGGGGGCAGGCAATGAGCAGTTCTTC
TRBJ2-7 TRBV5-1 - TRBD2 CASSSPSGLANYEQYF TGCGCCAGCAGCTCCCCCTCGGGACTAGCGAACTACGAGCAGTACTTC
TRBJ1-2 TRBV6-6 - - CASSYSTARYGYTF TGTGCCAGCAGTTACTCGACTGCGAGATATGGCTACACCTTC
TRBJ2-7 TRBV5-1 - - CASSPGLSYEQYF TGCGCCAGCAGCCCGGGTCTATCCTACGAGCAGTACTTC
TRBJ2-5 TRBV5-4 - TRBD2 CASSLVTSEETQYF TGTGCCAGCAGCTTAGTGACTAGCGAAGAGACCCAGTACTTC
TRBJ2-2 TRBV4-1 - - CASSLAIATGELFF TGCGCCAGCAGCCTGGCAATAGCCACCGGGGAGCTGTTTTTT
TRBJ2-1 TRBV7-9 - - CASSSPGLPDNEQFF TGTGCCAGCAGCTCGCCGGGGCTGCCCGACAATGAGCAGTTCTTC
TRBJ2-3 TRBV7-9 once TRBD1 CASSSGTGVDTQYF TGTGCCAGCAGCTCCGGGACAGGGGTAGATACGCAGTATTTT
TRBJ2-6 TRBV19 - - CASTIGSSGANVLTF TGTGCCAGTACCATTGGGTCTTCCGGGGCCAACGTCCTGACTTTC
TRBJ2-7 TRBV5-6 - - CASSLAGTRTTYEQYF TGTGCCAGCAGCTTGGCCGGGACAAGGACCACCTACGAGCAGTACTTC
TRBJ1-1 TRBV27 - - CASSLVRGTMNTEAFF TGTGCCAGCAGTTTAGTAAGGGGTACCATGAACACTGAAGCTTTCTTT
TRBJ2-7 TRBV5-1 - - CASSIFGYEQYF TGCGCCAGCAGCATATTCGGCTACGAGCAGTACTTC
TRBJ1-3 TRBV5-4 - - CASSLGRGTIYF TGTGCCAGCAGCTTGGGCCGGGGCACCATATATTTT
TRBJ2-3 TRBV6-5 once - CASNDRGLRDTQYF TGTGCCAGCAATGATCGGGGATTGAGAGATACGCAGTATTTT
TRBJ2-7 TRBV19 few - CASREAGATYEQYF TGTGCCAGTAGAGAAGCCGGGGCCACCTACGAGCAGTACTTC
TRBJ2-7 TRBV25-1 once TRBD1 CASSRTGEGYEQYF TGTGCCAGCAGCCGAACAGGGGAAGGCTACGAGCAGTACTTC